Below, 14 T cell receptor beta chains from the same sample are listed, as sequenced in a study of response to subunit inactivated influenza vaccine. TCRdb used MiXCR to reprocess the RT-PCR reads, holding one entry per CDR3 protein. The sample holds some 600,000 distinct CDR3 sequences, 12% to 15% seen once. The specimen comprised PBMCs from blood, sampled 14 days before vaccination. All receptors come from a man aged 50 to 59 who received an inactivated influenza vaccine.

The gene calls are TRBV5-1 and TRBJ2-3, with TRBD2 matching over 12 bases. The V segment lost 3 bases and the J segment 4 bases; nucleotides outside the gene matches: 3. Germline V gives CDR1 SGHRS, CDR2 YFSETQ. CDR3 length: 15 residues. The CDR3 reads CASSWTSGISDTQYF. As DNA, the CDR3 is TGCGCCAGCAGCTGGACTAGCGGGATATCAGATACGCAGTATTTT.

The rearrangement links TRBV10-3 to TRBJ2-1; 13 nucleotides line up with TRBD2. Per the germline V gene, CDR1 is ENHRY and CDR2 is SYGVKD. V was clipped by 10 bases and J by 6 bases; unmatched bases: 15. The CDR3 is 17 amino acids. This chain's CDR3 is CATSGLAGVAGPNEQFF. Written as DNA, the CDR3 is TGTGCCACCTCAGGACTAGCGGGAGTCGCCGGTCCCAATGAGCAGTTCTTC.

The gene calls are TRBV10-3 and TRBJ2-1; possibly TRBD2 for D (6 bases). Germline CDR1 reads ENHRY; CDR2 reads SYGVKD. The germline V and J ends were trimmed by 5 bases and 10 bases, with 9 bases remaining between them. The CDR3 contains 11 residues. The CDR3: CAISYGGEQFF. The CDR3 nucleotides are TGTGCCATCAGTTACGGGGGAGAGCAGTTCTTC.

In this sample, this clonotype turned up many times. This chain links TRBV5-5 with TRBJ2-2; D call uncertain. This CDR3 is built from 13 residues. The V gene's germline CDR1 is SGHKS and CDR2 YYEKEE (reference sequence). Trimming removed 0 bases from V and 4 bases from J, with 4 bases in between. The CDR3 DNA sequence: TGTGCCAGCAGCTTGGCTGTCACCGGGGAGCTGTTTTTT. Translated, it gives CASSLAVTGELFF. The variable domain in full, completed from reference TRBV5-5 and TRBJ2-2, reads DAGVTQSPTHLIKTRGQQVTLRCSPISGHKSVSWYQQVLGQGPQFIFQYYEKEERGRGNFPDRFSARQFPNYSSELNVNALLLGDSALYLCASSLAVTGELFFGEGSRLTVL.

This clonotype has more than one count but fewer than ten. DNA of the CDR3: TGTGCCAGCAGCGCCCACAGCGAATTTCTACGAAGCAATGAGCAGTTCTTC. Its protein product is CASSAHSEFLRSNEQFF. The chain combines TRBV21-1 with TRBJ2-1. TRBV21-1 is recorded as a pseudogene. The CDR3 length is 17 residues.

This clonotype has just a few counts. The rearrangement links TRBV27 to TRBJ2-2, with 8 bases that match TRBD2. The CDR3 runs 15 residues. With 3 bases clipped from V and 5 bases from J, the junction kept 5 bases outside the gene matches. Looked up from germline, CDR1 is MNHEY and CDR2 is SMNVEV (reference sequence). The CDR3 is CASSFTGGRTGELFF. In nucleotides, the CDR3 is TGTGCCAGCAGTTTTACGGGAGGGAGAACCGGGGAGCTGTTTTTT.

The chain combines TRBV20-1 with TRBJ1-1; 8 bases are a match to TRBD1. CDR3 length: 14 amino acids. The junction had 5 bases not matched to a gene; V was cut back by 0 bases and J by 5 bases. Germline V gene sequence: CDR1 DFQATT, CDR2 SNEGSKA (reference sequence). The CDR3 region is CSARDRGRGTEAFF. The CDR3 DNA is TGCAGTGCTAGAGACAGGGGGCGCGGGACTGAAGCTTTCTTT.

This clonotype was seen many times. This rearrangement joins TRBV4-2 to TRBJ1-2; a weak D match, TRBD1 (6 bases). The CDR3 runs 15 residues. CDR1 and CDR2 from the germline V gene are LGHNA and YNFKEQ. V lost 2 bases and J lost 2, with 12 bases in between. In DNA, the CDR3 is TGTGCCAGCAGCCAACCAACAGGGTTAAACTATGGCTACACCTTC. Amino acid sequence: CASSQPTGLNYGYTF.

The chain joins TRBV7-9 to TRBJ2-7; no clear D gene. The CDR3 spans 13 residues. V was clipped by 7 bases and J by 3 bases, with 13 bases between them. Per the germline V gene, CDR1 is SEHNR and CDR2 is FQNEAQ (reference sequence). CDR3 coding DNA: TGTGCCAGCACCCTGACATCGGGCTACGAGCAGTACTTC. Translating it yields CASTLTSGYEQYF.

This clonotype was found many times. The rearrangement links TRBV27 to TRBJ1-2; D call uncertain. From germline, CDR1 is MNHEY and CDR2 SMNVEV (reference sequence). V was cut by 3 bases and J by 2 bases, with 7 bases left in between. The CDR3 has 13 amino acids. CDR3 residues: CASSLAENYGYTF. The CDR3 DNA reads as TGTGCCAGCAGTTTGGCAGAGAACTATGGCTACACCTTC.

This clonotype appeared a few times. This chain uses TRBV6-5 with TRBJ2-3, with D possibly being TRBD2 (5 bases). CDR3 length equals 17 residues. The germline V and J ends were trimmed by 0 bases and 2 bases, with 15 bases remaining between them. Looked up from germline, CDR1 is MNHEY and CDR2 is SVGAGI. In DNA form, the CDR3 reads TGTGCCAGCAGTTACTCGCCGCGTCGGGGTGACACAGATACGCAGTATTTT. The encoded protein is CASSYSPRRGDTDTQYF.

This clonotype has a handful of counts. The genes are TRBV9 and TRBJ2-1, with 12 bases identical to TRBD2. From germline, CDR1 is SGDLS and CDR2 YYNGEE. Unmatched junction bases numbered 4, after V lost 0 bases and J lost 12 bases. The CDR3 spans 14 residues. CDR3 protein: CASSVGLAGAGQFF. In DNA form, the CDR3 reads TGTGCCAGCAGCGTAGGACTAGCGGGAGCTGGGCAGTTCTTC.

The chain is built from TRBV5-1 and TRBJ2-6; D is unclear. V dropped 4 bases and J dropped 1 base, with 6 bases sitting between them. Germline V gives CDR1 SGHRS, CDR2 YFSETQ. The CDR3 spans 14 residues. The CDR3 sequence is CASSTKSGANVLTF. As DNA, the CDR3 is TGCGCCAGCAGCACCAAATCTGGGGCCAACGTCCTGACTTTC. The entire variable domain, with the rest obtained from reference TRBV5-1 and TRBJ2-6, is as follows: KAGVTQTPRYLIKTRGQQVTLSCSPISGHRSVSWYQQTPGQGLQFLFEYFSETQRNKGNFPGRFSGRQFSNSRSEMNVSTLELGDSALYLCASSTKSGANVLTFGAGSRLTVL.

This clonotype was detected a few times. The J gene is TRBJ2-2, the V gene TRBV12-3 or TRBV12-4; TRBD2 matches at 12 bases. V gave up 9 bases and J gave up 8 bases; unmatched junction bases: 10. The length of the CDR3 is 15 residues. The CDR3: CASGKTSGGPGELFF. The CDR3 coding sequence is TGTGCCAGTGGTAAAACTAGCGGGGGGCCAGGGGAGCTGTTTTTT.